A single sample gave rise to the 27 T cell receptor beta chains below, sequenced in a study of blood T cell repertoires in COVID-19. Libraries were prepared by immunoSEQ multiplex PCR; TCRdb keeps only in-frame clonotypes and omits some of them. The sample yields a few hundred thousand clones, roughly 86% seen once. The sequenced material came from PBMCs or T cells enriched from blood (not recorded which). The receptors here all came from a woman aged 18-29 years who had recovered from COVID-19.

With regard to this clone: One end of the junction fails to match germline, which may point to a read error. This sequence joins TRBV2 and TRBJ1-1, with D perhaps TRBD1 (5 bases). Germline V gene lookup returns CDR1 SNHLY and CDR2 FYNNEI. CDR3 length equals 16 residues. This CDR3 reads CASSEPQGTVNTEAFF. In DNA form, the CDR3 reads TGTGCCAGCAGTGAACCCCAAGGGACTGTGAATACTGAAGCTTTCTTT. Using reference TRBV2 and TRBJ1-1 for the parts outside the CDR3, the full variable domain is EPEVTQTPSHQVTQMGQEVILRCVPISNHLYFYWYRQILGQKVEFLVSFYNNEISEKSEIFDDQFSVERPDGSNFTLKIRSTKLEDSAMYFCASSEPQGTVNTEAFFGQGTRLTVV.

This chain connects TRBV24-1 to TRBJ2-7; TRBD1 is a possible D gene (7 bases). V dropped 4 bases and J dropped 7 bases, with 16 bases sitting between them. The CDR3 is 14 residues long. Germline CDR1 KGHDR, CDR2 SFDVKD. In DNA, the CDR3 is TGTGCCACCAGTGACCCCGGACAGGCGGGAGAGCAGTACTTC. As protein: CATSDPGQAGEQYF.

A note on this clone: Other nucleotide sequences from this sample produce the same CDR3. This chain joins TRBV27 and TRBJ2-7; 9 bases are a match to TRBD2. Germline V gives CDR1 MNHEY, CDR2 SMNVEV (reference sequence). CDR3 length: 15 residues. Trimming removed 3 bases from V and 3 bases from J; junction bases left unmatched: 6. The CDR3 DNA reads as TGTGCCAGCAGTTTCCTTACTAGCGGGTTCTACGAGCAGTACTTC. Its protein is CASSFLTSGFYEQYF.

V gene TRBV28 combines with J gene TRBJ2-3; 7 bases fit TRBD2. After removal of 11 bases from V and 5 bases from J, the junction contained 10 bases not matched to a gene. Germline V gene sequence: CDR1 MDHEN, CDR2 SYDVKM. There are 13 residues in the CDR3. This chain's CDR3 is CAGNRDYRDTQYF. The DNA of the CDR3 is TGTGCCGGCAACCGGGACTACCGAGATACGCAGTATTTT.

The CDR3 DNA sequence: TGCAGCGTGCAGGGGGGAGGCGAGCAGTACTTC. Translation gives CSVQGGGEQYF. The chain recombines TRBV29-1 with TRBJ2-7; a weak D match, TRBD1 (7 bases). The germline V gene encodes CDR1 SQVTM and CDR2 ANQGSEA. The CDR3 loop spans 11 amino acids. Trimming stripped 6 bases from V and 6 bases from J, with 12 bases between.

This CDR3 reads CAWSADRGRGGYTF. In DNA form, the CDR3 reads TGTGCCTGGAGTGCGGACAGGGGGCGTGGTGGCTACACCTTC. The rearrangement links TRBV30 to TRBJ1-2, with 11 positions matching TRBD1. Germline loops: CDR1 GTSNPN, CDR2 SVGIG (reference sequence). This CDR3 spans 14 amino acids. V lost 1 base, J lost 7 bases, and 5 bases stayed unmatched.

This chain joins TRBV28 and TRBJ2-7, with D perhaps matching TRBD1 (5 bases). This CDR3 contains 14 residues. Trimming pared 8 bases from V and 6 bases from J, leaving 20 bases between. Germline V gene sequence: CDR1 MDHEN, CDR2 SYDVKM. The DNA of the CDR3 is TGTGCCAGCCTTCCAGGGATCCCGACCGGCGAGCAGTACTTC. Translation: CASLPGIPTGEQYF.

The chain combines TRBV7-9 with TRBJ2-1, with D uncertain. V lost 5 bases and J 10 bases, leaving 9 bases between the germline ends. CDR1 is SEHNR and CDR2 is FQNEAQ in the germline V gene (reference sequence). The CDR3 length is 11 residues. DNA of the CDR3: TGTGCCAGCAGCCGAGGTTGGGAGCAGTTCTTC. This codes for CASSRGWEQFF. Combining the CDR3 with reference TRBV7-9 and TRBJ2-1 gives the whole variable domain DTGVSQNPRHKITKRGQNVTFRCDPISEHNRLYWYRQTLGQGPEFLTYFQNEAQLEKSRLLSDRFSAERPKGSFSTLEIQRTEQGDSAMYLCASSRGWEQFFGPGTRLTVL.

This chain connects TRBV19 to TRBJ2-1, with D possibly matching TRBD2 (6 bases). Per germline, CDR1 LNHDA and CDR2 SQIVND (reference sequence). The CDR3 runs to 12 residues. V lost 5 bases to trimming and J lost 7 bases, with 9 bases between them. Written as DNA, the CDR3 is TGTGCCAGTAGTCCGGGGAGGAATGAGCAGTTCTTC. Translating gives CASSPGRNEQFF.

J is TRBJ2-1 and V is TRBV5-1; TRBD2 agrees at 9 bases. From germline, CDR1 is SGHRS and CDR2 YFSETQ. This CDR3 is 15 amino acids long. V lost 7 bases and J lost 7; bases outside the gene matches: 12. As DNA, the CDR3 is TGCGCCAGCTCGGAGGGGACTAGCAATACGAATGAGCAGTTCTTC. It specifies CASSEGTSNTNEQFF.

The CDR3 DNA follows: TGTGCCAGCAGCTCGTCCCGGGAGGAAGCTTTCTTT. It encodes CASSSSREEAFF. The chain employs TRBV13 and TRBJ1-1; the D is unclear. Trimming shortened V by 4 bases and J by 8 bases, and 11 bases separated the two germline ends. This CDR3 spans 12 amino acids. Per germline, CDR1 PRHDT and CDR2 FYEKMQ (reference sequence).

J is TRBJ2-1 and V is TRBV25-1; no reliable D call. Trimming took off 3 bases at V and 6 bases at J, with 3 bases between the two ends. The length of the CDR3 is 11 residues. Germline lookup yields CDR1 MGHDK and CDR2 SYGVNS. The CDR3 sequence: CASSESNEQFF. For the CDR3, the DNA is TGTGCCAGCAGTGAGAGCAATGAGCAGTTCTTC.

The V and J genes are TRBV4-2 and TRBJ1-4; the match to TRBD1 covers 9 bases. Germline CDR1 LGHNA, CDR2 YNFKEQ. V was clipped by 1 base and J by 8 bases; unmatched bases: 2. The CDR3 has 14 residues. The CDR3 here is CASSQADRGEKLFF. DNA of the CDR3: TGTGCCAGCAGCCAAGCGGACAGGGGCGAAAAACTGTTTTTT.

The chain has TRBV20-1 and TRBJ1-1; D not certain. CDR1 is DFQATT and CDR2 is SNEGSKA in the germline V gene (reference sequence). The CDR3 extends over 11 amino acids. Trimming cost V 5 bases and J 0 bases, with 4 bases left between them. Here the CDR3 reads CSAGMNTEAFF. The CDR3 DNA reads as TGCAGTGCTGGCATGAACACTGAAGCTTTCTTT.

Only one count was recorded for this clone. The chain links TRBV5-1 to TRBJ2-1, with D perhaps matching TRBD2 (6 bases). The CDR3 extends over 14 amino acids. Trimming removed 4 bases at V and 5 bases at J, with 13 bases between. CDR1 SGHRS and CDR2 YFSETQ come from the germline V gene. The CDR3 region has the DNA TGCGCCAGCAGCGGAACCGGGAGAAACAATGAGCAGTTCTTC. It encodes CASSGTGRNNEQFF.

The chain is built from TRBV7-2 and TRBJ2-3; 8 bases fit TRBD2. Looked up from germline, CDR1 is SGHTA and CDR2 is FQGNSA. V lost 1 base to trimming and J lost 4 bases; unmatched junction nucleotides: 4. The CDR3 contains 15 residues. CDR3 DNA: TGTGCCAGCAGCTTAGTCGGGGGGGCCCCAGATACGCAGTATTTT. Translated, it gives CASSLVGGAPDTQYF.

The rearrangement joins TRBV7-9 to TRBJ2-2; D is ambiguous. With 1 base removed from V and 2 bases from J, the gap between germline ends came to 11 bases. Germline CDR1 SEHNR, CDR2 FQNEAQ (reference sequence). The CDR3 sequence is 16 residues long. The CDR3 DNA reads TGTGCCAGCAGCTTAGGGTTTGCGCCTAACACCGGGGAGCTGTTTTTT. This encodes CASSLGFAPNTGELFF.

The chain uses TRBV5-1 and TRBJ2-3; D perhaps matches TRBD2 (6 bases). The V gene's germline CDR1 is SGHRS and CDR2 YFSETQ. The CDR3 covers 13 residues. Deletions cut 8 bases from V and 2 bases from J, with 12 bases between. The CDR3 loop is CASSDYPTDTQYF. As DNA, the CDR3 is TGCGCCAGTTCGGACTACCCCACAGATACGCAGTATTTT.

The rearrangement links TRBV30 to TRBJ1-2, with a tentative D call TRBD1 (5 bases). The germline V and J ends were trimmed by 3 bases and 0 bases, with 20 bases remaining between them. CDR3 length equals 17 residues. Germline loops: CDR1 GTSNPN, CDR2 SVGIG (reference sequence). CDR3 in amino acids: CAWRTAWGEPSNYGYTF. The CDR3 DNA reads as TGTGCCTGGAGGACCGCGTGGGGGGAGCCCTCTAACTATGGCTACACCTTC.

The CDR3 spells CASRQGGTPDTQYF. Written as DNA, the CDR3 is TGTGCCAGCAGGCAGGGGGGAACCCCAGATACGCAGTATTTT. The chain carries TRBV28 and TRBJ2-3; possibly TRBD1 for D (7 bases). The CDR3 covers 14 residues. Germline values: CDR1 MDHEN, CDR2 SYDVKM. Trimming pared 6 bases from V and 4 bases from J, leaving 14 bases between.

This chain's CDR3 is CASSLSPTPTVTQYF. CDR3 nucleotide sequence: TGTGCCAGCAGTTTATCCCCCACTCCCACCGTCACGCAGTATTTT. V is TRBV27 and J is TRBJ2-3; no clear D gene. With 0 bases removed from V and 9 bases from J, the gap between germline ends came to 16 bases. The CDR3 contains 15 residues. In germline, CDR1 is MNHEY, CDR2 SMNVEV (reference sequence).

CDR3 nucleotides: TGTGCCACCAGCAGGGGGGCCTTTAATGAAAAACTGTTTTTT. Its protein is CATSRGAFNEKLFF. This chain connects TRBV15 to TRBJ1-4, with TRBD1 as a possible D gene (6 bases). The CDR3 has 14 amino acids. V gave up 3 bases and J gave up 4 bases, with 9 bases separating them. Germline V gene data show CDR1 as LNHNV and CDR2 as YYDKDF (reference sequence). Drawing the rest from reference TRBV15 and TRBJ1-4, the complete variable domain is DAMVIQNPRYQVTQFGKPVTLSCSQTLNHNVMYWYQQKSSQAPKLLFHYYDKDFNNEADTPDNFQSRRPNTSFCFLDIRSPGLGDTAMYLCATSRGAFNEKLFFGSGTQLSVL.

The V gene is TRBV14, the J gene TRBJ2-7; D unclear. CDR3 length: 13 residues. CDR1 and CDR2 (germline): SGHDN, FVKESK. V lost 3 bases, J lost 2 bases, and 8 bases lay in between. CDR3 sequence (DNA): TGTGCCAGCAGCCACTATGAACCCTACGAGCAGTACTTC. Translating gives CASSHYEPYEQYF.

V usage is TRBV28 and J usage is TRBJ1-1; 7 bases align to TRBD1. V dropped 10 bases and J dropped 4; count of bases not matched to a gene: 6. From germline, CDR1 is MDHEN and CDR2 SYDVKM. The CDR3 is made up of 12 amino acids. The CDR3 sequence is CATRQGVTEAFF. CDR3 DNA sequence: TGTGCCACCCGACAGGGAGTCACTGAAGCTTTCTTT.

The V gene is TRBV9, the J gene TRBJ2-1; 12 bases line up with TRBD2. The CDR3 has 19 amino acids. From germline, CDR1 is SGDLS and CDR2 YYNGEE. After removal of 2 bases from V and 3 bases from J, the junction contained 12 bases not matched to a gene. The CDR3 region has the DNA TGTGCCAGCAGCGTGGACCCTAGCGGGGGGGCAGGTGGCTACAATGAGCAGTTCTTC. Amino acid sequence: CASSVDPSGGAGGYNEQFF.

Written as DNA, the CDR3 is TGTGCCAGCAGCGTATACTCCGGGACAGCCAATGGCTACACCTTC. Protein sequence: CASSVYSGTANGYTF. The chain uses TRBV3-1 (or the pseudogene TRBV3-2) and TRBJ1-2; TRBD1 matches 7 bases. This CDR3 comprises 15 residues. Germline lookup yields CDR1 LGHDT and CDR2 YNNKEL (reference sequence). V lost 5 bases, J lost 6 bases, and 12 bases stayed unmatched.

The rearrangement joins TRBV6-5 to TRBJ2-5; TRBD1 might be the D (6 bases). The CDR3 has 16 amino acids. V gave up 0 bases and J gave up 1 base, with 12 bases separating them. The germline V gene encodes CDR1 MNHEY and CDR2 SVGAGI. The CDR3 coding sequence is TGTGCCAGCAGTTACTCCCCCGCCAGGGGCCAAGAGACCCAGTACTTC. Amino acid sequence: CASSYSPARGQETQYF.